Listed here are 4 T cell receptor beta chains from one sample, sequenced in a study of cytomegalovirus exposure and HLA in healthy donors. It was with 60 Vbeta and 13 Jbeta primers that the PCR ran. Repertoires were generated with immunoSEQ multiplex PCR, while TCRdb's copy carries only in-frame clones and drops some. The repertoire holds around 70,000 clones, with more than 70% as singletons. Input material: PBMCs. The receptors originated from a woman in her thirties or forties in good health and CMV-seropositive.

The CDR3 is CASSLSAGGVETQYF. The CDR3 bases are TGTGCCAGCAGCTTATCAGCGGGGGGGGTTGAGACCCAGTACTTC. The chain couples TRBV7-9 to TRBJ2-5; TRBD2 agrees at 10 bases. Germline V gene data show CDR1 as SEHNR and CDR2 as FQNEAQ (reference sequence). This CDR3 is 15 amino acids long. J gave up 5 bases and V 2 bases, and 5 bases lay outside the gene matches.

The gene calls are TRBV29-1 and TRBJ1-2; D unclear. V was shortened by 4 bases and J by 1 base, with 10 bases between the two germline ends. CDR1 is SQVTM and CDR2 is ANQGSEA in the germline V gene. The length of the CDR3 is 13 residues. This CDR3 is CSVGTVINYGYTF. The DNA for the CDR3 is TGCAGCGTTGGCACGGTCATTAACTATGGCTACACCTTC.

The chain uses TRBV2 and TRBJ2-3; the match to TRBD2 covers 10 bases. This CDR3 is built from 16 residues. The germline CDR1 and CDR2 sequences are SNHLY and FYNNEI. V trimming: 7 bases; J trimming: 3 bases; junction bases outside the gene matches: 10. The CDR3 sequence: CASTYERGGLTDTQYF. DNA of the CDR3: TGTGCCAGCACCTATGAGCGGGGGGGATTGACAGATACGCAGTATTTT.

This clone was recorded a few times. The J gene is TRBJ2-7, the V gene TRBV6-6; no clear D gene. Germline CDR1 MNHNY, CDR2 SVGAGI (reference sequence). The CDR3 covers 13 residues. V was clipped by 0 bases and J by 7 bases, with 10 bases between them. The CDR3 here is CASSYSQKREQYF. The CDR3 DNA follows: TGTGCCAGCAGTTACTCGCAAAAGAGGGAGCAGTACTTC.